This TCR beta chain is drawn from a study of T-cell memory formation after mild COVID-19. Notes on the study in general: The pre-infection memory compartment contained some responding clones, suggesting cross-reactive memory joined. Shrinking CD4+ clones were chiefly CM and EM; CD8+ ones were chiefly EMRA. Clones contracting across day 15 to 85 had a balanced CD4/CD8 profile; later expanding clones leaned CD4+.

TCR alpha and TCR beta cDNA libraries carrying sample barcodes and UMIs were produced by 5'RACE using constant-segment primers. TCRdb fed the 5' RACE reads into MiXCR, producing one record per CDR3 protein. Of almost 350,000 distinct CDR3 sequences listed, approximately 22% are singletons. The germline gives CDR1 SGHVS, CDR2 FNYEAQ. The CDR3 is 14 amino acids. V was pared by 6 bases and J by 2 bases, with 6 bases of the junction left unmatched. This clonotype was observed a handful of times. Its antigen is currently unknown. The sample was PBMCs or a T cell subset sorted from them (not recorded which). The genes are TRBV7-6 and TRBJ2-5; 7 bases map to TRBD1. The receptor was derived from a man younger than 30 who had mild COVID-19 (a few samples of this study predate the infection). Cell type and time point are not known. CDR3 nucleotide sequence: TGTGCCAGCAGACAACTCAGGGGGCAAGAGACCCAGTACTTC. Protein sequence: CASRQLRGQETQYF. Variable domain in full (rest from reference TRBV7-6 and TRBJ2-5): GAGVSQSPRYKVTKRGQDVALRCDPISGHVSLYWYRQALGQGPEFLTYFNYEAQQDKSGLPNDRFSAERPEGSISTLTIQRTEQRDSAMYRCASRQLRGQETQYFGPGTRLLVL.